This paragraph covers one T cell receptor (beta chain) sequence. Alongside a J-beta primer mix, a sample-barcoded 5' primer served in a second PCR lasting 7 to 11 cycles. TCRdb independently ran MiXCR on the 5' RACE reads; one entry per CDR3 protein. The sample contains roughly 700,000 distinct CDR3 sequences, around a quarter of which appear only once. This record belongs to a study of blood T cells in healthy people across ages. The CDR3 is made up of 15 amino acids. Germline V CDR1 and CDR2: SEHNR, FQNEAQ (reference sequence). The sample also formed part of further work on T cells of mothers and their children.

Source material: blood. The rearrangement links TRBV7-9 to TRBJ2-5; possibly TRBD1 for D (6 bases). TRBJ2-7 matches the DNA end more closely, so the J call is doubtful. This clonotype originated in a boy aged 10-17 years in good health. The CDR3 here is CASSPTGQPSYEQYF. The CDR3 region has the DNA TGTGCCAGCAGCCCTACGGGACAACCCTCCTACGAGCAGTACTTC.